This TCR beta chain was retrieved from a study of identifying expanded T cells in peripheral blood. General study points: Variance in clone template counts between roughly 2-week samples significantly increased with total template count across all healthy donors. Over about two and four weeks, about 15 and 19 clones changed, versus around 1.3 between replicates.

This clone occurred once. Its matching antigen is unknown. TCRdb keeps only in-frame clones here, not all; method: immunoSEQ multiplex PCR. Seen here are 90,000 to 100,000 clones, about nine tenths observed once, and the top ten hold about 3.9%. No infections or other immune events were documented during collection. The CDR3 extends over 14 amino acids. V gave up 1 base and J gave up 5 bases, with 9 bases separating them. Germline V lookup: CDR1 SGHNT, CDR2 YYREEE (reference sequence). The chain joins TRBV5-4 to TRBJ1-4, with D uncertain. This TCR was recovered from a person aged 18 to 70 in good health. Sequencing was done on a sample of blood. The CDR3, as DNA: TGTGCCAGCAGCTTGCCCGGGCCAAATGAAAAACTGTTTTTT. Translating it yields CASSLPGPNEKLFF.